The present T cell receptor (beta chain) was sequenced within a study of cytomegalovirus exposure and HLA in healthy donors. This PCR relied on a set of 60 Vbeta primers and 13 Jbeta primers. Only in-frame clones appear in the TCRdb table, and some are missing; sequencing was by immunoSEQ multiplex PCR. The data contain some 180,000 clones, around 73% of them seen just once; the ten biggest clones take up 5% to 5.5%. This clone occurred a few times. Antigen unknown. The V gene's germline CDR1 is GTSNPN and CDR2 SVGIG (reference sequence). The CDR3 is 16 amino acids. V was shortened by 3 bases and J by 6 bases, with 22 bases between the two germline ends. Study-wide results and limits: In an earlier analysis, productive rearrangement rates for most beta V segments clustered near 87% or 30%.

The chain couples TRBV30 to TRBJ2-3, with D perhaps TRBD2 (5 bases). The clonotype comes from a woman between 18 and 30 years old in good health and CMV-seropositive. What was sequenced was PBMCs. The CDR3 nucleotides read TGTGCCTGGAGGGCCCTAGGGCCCGCGGGTGGGGATACGCAGTATTTT. Encoded protein: CAWRALGPAGGDTQYF.